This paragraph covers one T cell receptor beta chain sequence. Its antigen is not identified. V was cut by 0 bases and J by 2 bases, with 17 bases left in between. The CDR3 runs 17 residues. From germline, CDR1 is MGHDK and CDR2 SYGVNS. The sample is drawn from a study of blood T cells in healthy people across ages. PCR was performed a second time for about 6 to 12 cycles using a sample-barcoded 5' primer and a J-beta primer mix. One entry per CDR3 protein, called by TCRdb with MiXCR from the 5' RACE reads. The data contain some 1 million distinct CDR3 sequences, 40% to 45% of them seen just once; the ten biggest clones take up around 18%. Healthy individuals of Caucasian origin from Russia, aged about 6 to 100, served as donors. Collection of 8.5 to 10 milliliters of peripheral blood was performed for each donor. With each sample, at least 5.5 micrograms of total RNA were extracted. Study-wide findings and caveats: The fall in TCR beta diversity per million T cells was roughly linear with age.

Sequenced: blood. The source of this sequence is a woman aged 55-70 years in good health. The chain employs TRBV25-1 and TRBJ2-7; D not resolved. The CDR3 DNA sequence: TGTGCCAGCAGTGAATACGACCCCAAGGTAACAGCCTACGAGCAGTACTTC. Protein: CASSEYDPKVTAYEQYF.